What follows is one T cell receptor beta chain and its context. No antigen is known for it. Both 60 Vbeta primers and 13 Jbeta primers went into the PCR. The protocol was immunoSEQ multiplex PCR, while the TCRdb copy is restricted to in-frame clones and leaves out a portion. The table includes approximately 190,000 clones, approximately 78% detected once. This CDR3 comprises 14 residues. V lost 0 bases to trimming and J lost 7 bases, with 12 bases between them. The germline gives CDR1 MNHNY, CDR2 SVGAGI (reference sequence). These data come from a study of cytomegalovirus exposure and HLA in healthy donors. Turning to the study itself: Earlier, some 200 million T cells were analyzed, and more than 100 million unique TCR beta sequences were found among them. Genetic ancestry analysis placed approximately 78% of the 300 to 400 donors that were genotyped in the Caucasian-associated cluster.

Notes on the study in general: Association of a missense DCLRE1C variant with TCR beta V- and J-gene trimming was reported in a later analysis. There were reportedly fewer N-insertions in an Asian-associated ancestry cluster than the roughly 670-donor mean, in a later analysis.

The chain combines TRBV6-6 with TRBJ2-5; weak D call: TRBD1 (6 bases). The sequence was obtained from a woman aged 18 to 35 in good health and CMV-seronegative. Sequenced sample: PBMCs. In nucleotides, the CDR3 is TGTGCCAGCAGTTACTCCCCAGGGGCTGGGACCCAGTACTTC. It specifies CASSYSPGAGTQYF.